This T cell receptor beta chain stems from a study of identical twins. Study-level points and caveats: Where beta out-of-frame sequences were concerned, excess twin sharing was weaker.

This clonotype showed up just a few times. What it binds is unknown. The CDR3 covers 13 residues. Germline V CDR1 and CDR2: SNHLY, FYNNEI. The germline V and J ends were trimmed by 6 bases and 0 bases, with 6 bases remaining between them. From the 5' RACE reads, TCRdb called clonotypes with MiXCR, one entry per CDR3 protein. The sample yields around 480,000 distinct CDR3 sequences, 14% seen once. Everyone who donated was a healthy Caucasian. The same sample was also used in a study of yellow fever vaccine responses in identical twins.

Sequenced: CD4+ T cells sorted from blood. The V call is TRBV2, the J call TRBJ1-5, with TRBD1 as a possible D gene (5 bases). The TCR was taken from a woman aged 18-35 years in good health. The CDR3: CASRTVSNQPQHF. The CDR3 nucleotides read TGTGCCAGCAGGACAGTTAGCAATCAGCCCCAGCATTTT.